The present T cell receptor beta chain was sequenced within a study of shared clonotypes between healthy human individuals. Study findings and constraints: Donor scarcity curtailed the genetic and exposure-history diversity represented herein.

Donors were healthy HIV-negative adults without recently reported acute infections or vaccinations. Here immunoSEQ multiplex PCR was the method, and the copy in TCRdb shows in-frame clones only, minus some. The sample carries 450,000 to 500,000 clones, roughly 80% recorded once. This clone was detected only once. Its antigen is not identified. With 5 bases clipped from V and 4 bases from J, the junction kept 10 bases outside the gene matches. The CDR3 is made up of 18 amino acids. Germline CDR1 reads SGHNT; CDR2 reads YYREEE (reference sequence). The clonotype was recovered from a woman in her 40s in good health. Some clones in this sample may be carry-over from other donors' samples. V usage is TRBV5-4 and J usage is TRBJ2-3; 16 bases align to TRBD2. The sequenced sample was PBMCs. The CDR3 protein is CASRRTGTSGRASDTQYF. Here the CDR3 DNA reads TGTGCCAGCAGAAGAACCGGGACTAGCGGGAGGGCCTCAGATACGCAGTATTTT.